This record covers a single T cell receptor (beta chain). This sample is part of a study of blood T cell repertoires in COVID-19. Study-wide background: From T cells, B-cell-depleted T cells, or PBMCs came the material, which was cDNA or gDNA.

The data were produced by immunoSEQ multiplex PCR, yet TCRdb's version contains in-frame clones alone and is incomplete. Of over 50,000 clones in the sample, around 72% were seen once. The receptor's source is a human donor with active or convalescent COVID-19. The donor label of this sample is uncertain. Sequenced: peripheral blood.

CDR3 coding DNA: TGCGCCAGCAGTTCATCGGGACAGGCAGGGGAGACCCAGTACTTC. It codes for CASSSSGQAGETQYF. V gene TRBV10-1 combines with J gene TRBJ2-5; 8 bases map to TRBD1. V lost 5 bases and J lost 5; bases outside the gene matches: 10. CDR1 and CDR2 (germline): WNHNN, SYGVQD (reference sequence). The CDR3 has 15 residues.